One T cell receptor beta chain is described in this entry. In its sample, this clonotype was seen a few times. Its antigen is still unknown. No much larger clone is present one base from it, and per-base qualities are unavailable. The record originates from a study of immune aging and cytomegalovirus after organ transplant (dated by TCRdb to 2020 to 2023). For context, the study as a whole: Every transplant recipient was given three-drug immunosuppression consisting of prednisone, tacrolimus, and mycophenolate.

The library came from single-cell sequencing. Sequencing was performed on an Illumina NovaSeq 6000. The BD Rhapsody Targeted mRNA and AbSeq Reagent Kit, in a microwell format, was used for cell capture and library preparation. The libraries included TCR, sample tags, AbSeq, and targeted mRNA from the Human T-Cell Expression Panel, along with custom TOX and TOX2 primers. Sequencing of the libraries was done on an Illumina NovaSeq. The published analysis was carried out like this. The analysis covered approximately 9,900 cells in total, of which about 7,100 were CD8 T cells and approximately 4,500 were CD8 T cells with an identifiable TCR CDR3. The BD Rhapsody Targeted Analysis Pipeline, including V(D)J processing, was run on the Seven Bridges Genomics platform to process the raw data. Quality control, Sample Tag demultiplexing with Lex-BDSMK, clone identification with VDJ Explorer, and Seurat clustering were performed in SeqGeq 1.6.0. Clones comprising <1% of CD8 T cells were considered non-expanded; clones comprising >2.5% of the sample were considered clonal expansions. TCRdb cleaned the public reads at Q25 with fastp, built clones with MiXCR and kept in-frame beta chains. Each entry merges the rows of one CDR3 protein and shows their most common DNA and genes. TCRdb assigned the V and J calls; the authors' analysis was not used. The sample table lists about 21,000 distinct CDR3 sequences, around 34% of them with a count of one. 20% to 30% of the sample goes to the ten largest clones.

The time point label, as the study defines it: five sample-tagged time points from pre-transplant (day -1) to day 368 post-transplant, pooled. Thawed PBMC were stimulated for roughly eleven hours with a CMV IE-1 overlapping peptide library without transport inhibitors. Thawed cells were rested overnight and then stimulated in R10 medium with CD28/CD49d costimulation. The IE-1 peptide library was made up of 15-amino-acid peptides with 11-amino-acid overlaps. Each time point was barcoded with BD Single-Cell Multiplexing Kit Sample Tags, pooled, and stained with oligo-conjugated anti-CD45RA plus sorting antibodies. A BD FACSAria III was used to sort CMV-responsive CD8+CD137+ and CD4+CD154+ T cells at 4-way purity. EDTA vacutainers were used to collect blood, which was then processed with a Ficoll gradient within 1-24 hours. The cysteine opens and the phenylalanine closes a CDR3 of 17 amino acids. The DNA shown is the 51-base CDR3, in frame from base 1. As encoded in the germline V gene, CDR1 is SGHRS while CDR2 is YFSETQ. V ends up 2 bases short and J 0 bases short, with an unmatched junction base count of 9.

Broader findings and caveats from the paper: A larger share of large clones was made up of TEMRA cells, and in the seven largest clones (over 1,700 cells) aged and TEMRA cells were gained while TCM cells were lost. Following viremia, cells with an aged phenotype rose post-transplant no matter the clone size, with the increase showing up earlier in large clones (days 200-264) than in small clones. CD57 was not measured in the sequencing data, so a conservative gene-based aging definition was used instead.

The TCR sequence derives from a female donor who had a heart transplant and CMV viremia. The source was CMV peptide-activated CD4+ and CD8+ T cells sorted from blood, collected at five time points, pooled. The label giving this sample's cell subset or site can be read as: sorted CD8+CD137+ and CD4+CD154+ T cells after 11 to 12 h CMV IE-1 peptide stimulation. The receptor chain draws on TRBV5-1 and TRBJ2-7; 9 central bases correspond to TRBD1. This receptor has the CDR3 CASSFRWGTGISYEQYF. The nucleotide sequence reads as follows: TGCGCCAGCAGCTTCAGGTGGGGGACAGGGATCTCCTACGAGCAGTACTTC.